This T cell receptor beta chain was captured by sequencing in a study of blood T cells in healthy people across ages. Findings and caveats of the study: Estimated diversity across one million T cells was deemed an underestimate. Any changes in expanded clonotypes were possibly confounded, as donor CMV status remained unknown.

About this clonotype itself: Its specificity is not known.

Combining a sample-barcoded 5' primer with a J-beta primer mix, a second PCR ran for roughly 6 to 11 cycles. TCRdb itself ran the 5' RACE reads through MiXCR, one entry per CDR3 protein. The table lists hundreds of thousands of distinct CDR3 sequences, roughly 44% of them singletons, with under 20% in the top ten. The clonotype comes from a man aged 55 to 70 in good health. Sequencing input: blood.

The CDR3 here is CASSLDRVYTEAFF. The CDR3 coding sequence is TGTGCCAGCAGCCTGGACAGGGTATACACTGAAGCTTTCTTT. The chain employs TRBV3-1 and TRBJ1-1; 8 bases fit TRBD1. With 4 bases clipped from V and 3 bases from J, the junction kept 4 bases outside the gene matches. The CDR3 runs to 14 residues. The germline V gene encodes CDR1 LGHDT and CDR2 YNNKEL (reference sequence).